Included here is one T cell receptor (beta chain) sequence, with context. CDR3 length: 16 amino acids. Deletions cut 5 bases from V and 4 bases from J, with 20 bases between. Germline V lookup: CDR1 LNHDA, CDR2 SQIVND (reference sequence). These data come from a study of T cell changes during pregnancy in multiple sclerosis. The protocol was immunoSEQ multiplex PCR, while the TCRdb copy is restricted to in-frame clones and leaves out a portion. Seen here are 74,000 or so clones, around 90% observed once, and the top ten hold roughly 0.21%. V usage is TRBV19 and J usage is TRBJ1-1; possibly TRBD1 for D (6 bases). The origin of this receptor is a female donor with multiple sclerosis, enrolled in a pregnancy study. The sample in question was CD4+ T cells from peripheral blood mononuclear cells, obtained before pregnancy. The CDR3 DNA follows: TGTGCCAGTAGTGCCCCGACAGGATATGGTAGCACTGAAGCTTTCTTT. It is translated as CASSAPTGYGSTEAFF.